Listed below are T cell receptor beta chains from one sample, sequenced in a study of vaccination and CD4 T cells after COVID-19. TCRdb reprocessed the PCR reads with MiXCR, giving one entry per CDR3 protein. The table lists thousands of distinct CDR3 sequences, 41% of them singletons. No antigen has been identified for these receptors. Source material: CD4+ T cells from blood, cultured in vitro. The source is a human donor in good health. Each CDR3 is given with its conserved first and last residue. The D gene is left open where the match is weak. The size field is filled for only some rows; it gives once, few, many or a size class.

TRBJ2-2 - TRBV6-4 TRBD1 TGTGCCAGCAGTGCACTCGAACACGGACAGGGGTATGGCGGGGAGCTGTTTTTT CASSALEHGQGYGGELFF
TRBJ1-5 - TRBV4-3 - TGCGCCAGCAGCCAGACCAGGGACCTGTATCAGCCCCAGCATTTT CASSQTRDLYQPQHF
TRBJ1-1 few TRBV7-2 - TGTGCCAGCAGCTTTTGGATGATGAACACTGAAGCTTTCTTT CASSFWMMNTEAFF
TRBJ2-1 once TRBV5-1 TRBD2 TGCGCCAGCATGCGGTCTAGCGGGAGTGTCAATGAGCAGTTCTTC CASMRSSGSVNEQFF
TRBJ1-1 few TRBV12-3/TRBV12-4 - TGTGCCAGCAGTTTTAGGTGGGGGAACACTGAAGCTTTCTTT CASSFRWGNTEAFF
TRBJ1-5 - TRBV19 - TGTGCCAGTAGTCCGAAGACAGGTAGCAATCAGCCCCAGCATTTT CASSPKTGSNQPQHF
TRBJ2-7 few TRBV2 - TGTGCCAGCAGTCCGACACGAACCTACGAGCAGTACTTC CASSPTRTYEQYF
TRBJ2-3 few TRBV20-1 - TGCAGTGCCAGCCTTAACACAGATACGCAGTATTTT CSASLNTDTQYF
TRBJ2-4 - TRBV19 TRBD2 TGTGCCAGTAGTATGGCTAGCGGGGAAAACATTCAGTACTTC CASSMASGENIQYF
TRBJ2-2 once TRBV6-2/TRBV6-3 - TGTGCCAGCACCCTTGCGGGGTTGATTAACACCGGGGAGCTGTTTTTT CASTLAGLINTGELFF
TRBJ1-3 - TRBV20-1 - TGCAGTGCTAGAGAGCACGCGGCTGGAAACACCATATATTTT CSAREHAAGNTIYF
TRBJ2-1 - TRBV7-9 TRBD2 TGTGCCAGCAGCCCACCTGCAAGCGGGGCCTCCTACAATGAGCAGTTCTTC CASSPPASGASYNEQFF
TRBJ1-2 - TRBV28 - TGTGCCAGCAGTTTAGGAGCAGTAAGCTATGGCTACACCTTC CASSLGAVSYGYTF
TRBJ2-3 few TRBV15 - TGTGCCACCAGCAGATCAATAAGGGGAGATACGCAGTATTTT CATSRSIRGDTQYF
TRBJ2-1 few TRBV7-2 TRBD1 TGTGCCAGCAGCTTACGGACAGGGTTCGGGGAGCAGTTCTTC CASSLRTGFGEQFF
TRBJ1-4 - TRBV15 TRBD1 TGTGCCACCAGCAGTGGGGGACAGGGTGCTGAAAAACTGTTTTTT CATSSGGQGAEKLFF
TRBJ2-1 - TRBV2 - TGTGCCAGCAGAAGGGTCGGGGATGAGCAGTTCTTC CASRRVGDEQFF
TRBJ2-7 - TRBV19 TRBD2 TGTGCCAGTAGCCGAATACTAGCGGGAGTATCAGGATACGAGCAGTACTTC CASSRILAGVSGYEQYF
TRBJ2-5 - TRBV5-1 TRBD2 TGCGCCAGCAGCTTGCTGCCTAGCGGAGGTCAAGAGACCCAGTACTTC CASSLLPSGGQETQYF
TRBJ2-3 - TRBV24-1 TRBD2 TGTGCCACCGGGGGTTTAAGGACTAGCGGGGGTACTAGCACAGATACGCAGTATTTT CATGGLRTSGGTSTDTQYF
TRBJ2-2 - TRBV18 - TGTGCCAGCTCACCACAGGCGACCACGAACACCGGGGAGCTGTTTTTT CASSPQATTNTGELFF
TRBJ2-7 - TRBV21-1 - TGTGCCAGCAGCAATCTCCGCGGGAGGGCTTTAGACTACGAGCAGTACTTC CASSNLRGRALDYEQYF
TRBJ1-1 few TRBV15 - TGTGCCACCAGCAGAGAATCCCCCGGATTGAACACTGAAGCTTTCTTT CATSRESPGLNTEAFF
TRBJ2-1 once TRBV20-1 TRBD1 TGCAGTGCTAGAGGACAGGGGTCCCAGTTCTTC CSARGQGSQFF
TRBJ2-1 few TRBV7-2 - TGTGCCAGCAGCAGCCGCACAACGACTTGGATCTACAATGAGCAGTTCTTC CASSSRTTTWIYNEQFF
TRBJ2-2 few TRBV20-1 - TGCAGTGTCCCGGGACGGGGGGAGCTGTTTTTT CSVPGRGELFF
TRBJ1-6 few TRBV19 TRBD1 TGTGCCAGTAGTAACCCGACCGCCGGGACAGGAAATTCACCCCTCCACTTT CASSNPTAGTGNSPLHF
TRBJ2-3 - TRBV19 - TGTGCCAGTAGAGGTGCTTCCCCTTACACAGATACGCAGTATTTT CASRGASPYTDTQYF
TRBJ1-2 - TRBV28 - TGTGCCAGCAGTTTCCGCCCGTCGACGGTGGGAGGCTACACCTTC CASSFRPSTVGGYTF
TRBJ2-5 - TRBV6-1 TRBD1 TGTGCCAGCAGCGGGGACAGGGGGCAACTAGCATCTCAAGAGACCCAGTACTTC CASSGDRGQLASQETQYF
TRBJ2-2 - TRBV29-1 - TGCAGCGTTGGCGACAGGTCGAACACCGGGGAGCTGTTTTTT CSVGDRSNTGELFF
TRBJ2-5 - TRBV6-2/TRBV6-3 TRBD1 TGTGCCAGCAGTTCGGGGAACAGGGGCGAGACCCAGTACTTC CASSSGNRGETQYF
TRBJ1-2 - TRBV20-1 - TGCAGTGCTAGAGATGTGCTTGGCTACACCTTC CSARDVLGYTF
TRBJ1-1 - TRBV27 - TGTGCCAGCAGCCCCAGATCCGGGACATTTGAAGCTTTCTTT CASSPRSGTFEAFF
TRBJ1-4 - TRBV15 TRBD1 TGTGCCACCAGCAGAGGACAGGGGAGGGAAAAACTGTTTTTT CATSRGQGREKLFF
TRBJ1-1 - TRBV7-9 TRBD1 TGTGCCAGCAGCCCGGGACAGGGTGCGAGCACTGAAGCTTTCTTT CASSPGQGASTEAFF
TRBJ2-2 - TRBV6-1 - TGTGCCAGCAGTCCTACAGTTAACACCGGGGAGCTGTTTTTT CASSPTVNTGELFF
TRBJ1-1 few TRBV7-2 - TGTGCCAGCAGCTTAACTCCCGTGACAGGGAACACTGAAGCTTTCTTT CASSLTPVTGNTEAFF
TRBJ2-2 few TRBV6-1 - TGTGCCAGCAGGGTTGGGCAGACAAACACCGGGGAGCTGTTTTTT CASRVGQTNTGELFF
TRBJ2-1 - TRBV7-2 - TGTGCCAGCAGCTTAAGAACTAGCTTTTACAATGAGCAGTTCTTC CASSLRTSFYNEQFF
TRBJ2-7 - TRBV27 - TGTGCCAGCACTCCATCCGGCGGGGACTTGACCTACGAGCAGTACTTC CASTPSGGDLTYEQYF
TRBJ2-6 - TRBV30 - TGTGCCTGGTCACCGGGACGGATCAGCTCTGGGGCCAACGTCCTGACTTTC CAWSPGRISSGANVLTF
TRBJ2-5 - TRBV7-2 TRBD2 TGTGCCAGGAGCCAAGGCGGGGGGGCAGAGACCCAGTACTTC CARSQGGGAETQYF
TRBJ2-1 - TRBV6-2/TRBV6-3 - TGTGCCAGCACCCCCCAGGGGGGGGGTTACAATGAGCAGTTCTTC CASTPQGGGYNEQFF
TRBJ1-4 - TRBV12-3/TRBV12-4 - TGTGCCAGCAGTTTTGTAAGGGGAGAAAAACTGTTTTTT CASSFVRGEKLFF
TRBJ2-3 - TRBV20-1 - TGCAGTGCCCCGAATGATATAGAGGCTTCCTCAGATACGCAGTATTTT CSAPNDIEASSDTQYF
TRBJ1-2 few TRBV5-4 TRBD1 TGTGCCAGCAGCCCCCCGGACAGGGAGTATGGCTACACCTTC CASSPPDREYGYTF
TRBJ1-5 - TRBV19 TRBD1 TGTGCCAGTAGTATAGGGACAGGGGGCGGTCAGCCCCAGCATTTT CASSIGTGGGQPQHF
TRBJ1-5 - TRBV28 TRBD1 TGTGCCAGCTTGGCAGGGGGTCAGCCCCAGCATTTT CASLAGGQPQHF
TRBJ2-7 once TRBV5-1 - TGCGCCAGCAGCGTGGGAAGGCCGAGAGGAGAGCAGTACTTC CASSVGRPRGEQYF
TRBJ2-7 - TRBV6-1 TRBD2 TGTGCCAGCAACCCGGGGACTAGCGGAACCTACGAGCAGTACTTC CASNPGTSGTYEQYF
TRBJ2-7 - TRBV7-2 TRBD1 TGTGCCAGCAGGGAGGACAGGGCTACCTACGAGCAGTACTTC CASREDRATYEQYF
TRBJ2-5 - TRBV20-1 TRBD2 TGCAGTGGTGCCGGGACTAGCGGATACACTAGCGAGACCCAGTACTTC CSGAGTSGYTSETQYF
TRBJ2-5 few TRBV19 - TGTGCCAGTAGTTGGACTGCTCAAGAGACCCAGTACTTC CASSWTAQETQYF
TRBJ1-1 few TRBV6-5 TRBD1 TGTGCCAGCAGTTATTCCGGGACAGGGTTGAACACTGAAGCTTTCTTT CASSYSGTGLNTEAFF
TRBJ2-5 few TRBV6-1 - TGTGCCAGCAGTGATAGGGAGAGTGAGACCCAGTACTTC CASSDRESETQYF
TRBJ1-1 few TRBV6-2/TRBV6-3 - TGTGCCAGCAGTTACTCCCGGACAGCCAATGAAGCTTTCTTT CASSYSRTANEAFF